One and the same sample provided the 20 T cell receptor beta chains below, sequenced in a study of chemoradiotherapy in HPV16-positive cancers. The repertoire was sequenced with immunoSEQ multiplex PCR; TCRdb's copy has only in-frame clones and lacks some. The profile shows some 12,000 clones, approximately 87% of them singletons. Sample: blood, taken from a patient who underwent chemoradiotherapy. Source of these receptors: a human donor with HPV-associated anogenital cancer.

V is TRBV5-5 and J is TRBJ2-3; D gene uncertain. CDR1 and CDR2 (germline): SGHKS, YYEKEE (reference sequence). CDR3 length: 17 amino acids. The V end was cut by 0 bases, the J end by 4 bases, with 18 bases between. The CDR3 nucleotides are TGTGCCAGCAGCTTGGTATCTGTGGCGGCTCGATCAGATACGCAGTATTTT. Translated: CASSLVSVAARSDTQYF.

The chain combines TRBV23-1 with TRBJ2-7, with a possible D match to TRBD1 (6 bases). TRBV23-1 is reported as an ORF; its role is uncertain. CDR3 size: 12 residues. V was pared by 8 bases and J by 6 bases, with 14 bases between. The CDR3, as DNA: TGCGCCAGCGACAGGAATGGTGGCGAGCAGTACTTC. Amino acids: CASDRNGGEQYF.

The chain employs TRBV19 and TRBJ2-1; 14 bases are shared with TRBD2. V shed 3 bases, J shed 4 bases, and the junction held 2 bases outside the gene matches. Germline loops: CDR1 LNHDA, CDR2 SQIVND (reference sequence). This CDR3 is built from 16 residues. CDR3 bases: TGTGCCAGTAGTATGACTAGCGGGGGGGTTTACAATGAGCAGTTCTTC. Translated, it gives CASSMTSGGVYNEQFF.

The chain is built from TRBV7-9 and TRBJ2-5; maybe TRBD2 (6 bases). Trimming cost V 5 bases and J 2 bases, with 15 bases left between them. CDR1 and CDR2 (germline): SEHNR, FQNEAQ (reference sequence). This CDR3 has 15 amino acids. The CDR3 nucleotides read TGTGCCAGCAGCCGCGGGGTGGGGGAACAAGAGACCCAGTACTTC. Its translation: CASSRGVGEQETQYF.

The gene calls are TRBV13 and TRBJ2-7; TRBD1 is a possible D gene (6 bases). V was cut by 5 bases and J by 7 bases, with 21 bases left in between. The CDR3 runs 15 residues. The germline gives CDR1 PRHDT, CDR2 FYEKMQ (reference sequence). In DNA form, the CDR3 reads TGTGCCAGCAGCCCGACGGGACAACCAGCTAGAGAGCAGTACTTC. Protein: CASSPTGQPAREQYF. The whole variable domain, remainder taken from reference TRBV13 and TRBJ2-7, is AAGVIQSPRHLIKEKRETATLKCYPIPRHDTVYWYQQGPGQDPQFLISFYEKMQSDKGSIPDRFSAQQFSDYHSELNMSSLELGDSALYFCASSPTGQPAREQYFGPGTRLTVT.

The chain is built from TRBV19 and TRBJ2-7, with D unclear. Germline V CDR1 and CDR2: LNHDA, SQIVND (reference sequence). V was pared by 7 bases and J by 1 base, with 14 bases between. The CDR3 is made up of 14 amino acids. The CDR3: CASNEDLGSYEQYF. As DNA, the CDR3 is TGTGCCAGTAACGAAGACTTGGGATCCTACGAGCAGTACTTC.

This chain links TRBV7-9 with TRBJ2-2, with TRBD1 as a possible D gene (6 bases). CDR3 size: 14 residues. The germline V and J ends were trimmed by 5 bases and 6 bases, with 13 bases remaining between them. Germline loops: CDR1 SEHNR, CDR2 FQNEAQ (reference sequence). CDR3 amino acids: CASSAGKGAGELFF. CDR3 DNA sequence: TGTGCCAGCAGCGCCGGAAAGGGGGCCGGGGAGCTGTTTTTT.

The V call is TRBV7-9, the J call TRBJ1-2; TRBD1 might be the D (6 bases). Deletions cut 2 bases from V and 4 bases from J, with 8 bases between. This CDR3 has 13 residues. Germline CDR1 and CDR2: SEHNR and FQNEAQ (reference sequence). This CDR3 is CASSLKGGYGYTF. The CDR3, as DNA: TGTGCCAGCAGCTTAAAGGGGGGCTATGGCTACACCTTC.

The chain links TRBV6-1 to TRBJ2-3, with a tentative D call TRBD2 (5 bases). V was pared by 6 bases and J by 0 bases, with 13 bases between. Germline CDR1 MNHNS, CDR2 SASEGT. The CDR3 has 15 amino acids. In nucleotides, the CDR3 is TGTGCCAGCAGGGACTGGGGAAGAAGCACAGATACGCAGTATTTT. This translates into CASRDWGRSTDTQYF.

This sequence joins TRBV6-6 and TRBJ2-5; 11 positions match TRBD1. The CDR3 sequence is 15 residues long. The V gene end was trimmed by 6 bases and the J gene end by 7 bases; junction bases not matched to a gene: 10. Germline-derived CDR1 and CDR2 are MNHNY and SVGAGI (reference sequence). CDR3 residues: CASRDAGTGGGTQYF. The DNA for the CDR3 is TGTGCCAGCAGAGACGCCGGGACAGGGGGAGGGACCCAGTACTTC.

V usage is TRBV5-5 and J usage is TRBJ1-6; D is unresolved. The CDR3 has 15 residues. V lost 0 bases and J 9 bases, leaving 13 bases between the germline ends. Germline V gives CDR1 SGHKS, CDR2 YYEKEE (reference sequence). CDR3 coding DNA: TGTGCCAGCAGCTTGGGGCAGTTAGACGGTTCACCCCTCCACTTT. It yields the protein CASSLGQLDGSPLHF.

The chain is built from TRBV11-3 and TRBJ1-1; TRBD1 might be the D (6 bases). The V gene lost 0 bases and the J gene lost 4 bases, with 9 bases spanning the gap. The germline V gene encodes CDR1 SGHNT and CDR2 YENEEA. The CDR3 has 14 amino acids. CDR3 DNA sequence: TGTGCCAGCAGCTTAGAGGGGGCCGGCACTGAAGCTTTCTTT. Its translation is CASSLEGAGTEAFF. The full variable domain, completed using reference TRBV11-3 and TRBJ1-1, is EAGVVQSPRYKIIEKKQPVAFWCNPISGHNTLYWYLQNLGQGPELLIRYENEEAVDDSQLPKDRFSAERLKGVDSTLKIQPAELGDSAVYLCASSLEGAGTEAFFGQGTRLTVV.

This chain links TRBV9 with TRBJ2-3; D is unresolved. V was pared by 4 bases and J by 2 bases, with 5 bases between. The CDR3 spans 12 residues. In germline, CDR1 is SGDLS, CDR2 YYNGEE. CDR3 region: CASSSSTDTQYF. The CDR3 coding sequence is TGTGCCAGCAGCTCCTCCACAGATACGCAGTATTTT.

The rearrangement links TRBV29-1 to TRBJ2-4, with D possibly being TRBD1 (5 bases). The V gene lost 5 bases and the J gene lost 2 bases, with 13 bases spanning the gap. This CDR3 is 14 amino acids long. Germline CDR1 is SQVTM and CDR2 is ANQGSEA. The CDR3 loop is CSVQGDSTKNIQYF. CDR3 nucleotide sequence: TGCAGCGTTCAGGGTGACTCGACCAAAAACATTCAGTACTTC. Supplemented by reference TRBV29-1 and TRBJ2-4, the full variable domain reads SAVISQKPSRDICQRGTSLTIQCQVDSQVTMMFWYRQQPGQSLTLIATANQGSEATYESGFVIDKFPISRPNLTFSTLTVSNMSPEDSSIYLCSVQGDSTKNIQYFGAGTRLSVL.

V is TRBV27 and J is TRBJ1-1; no clear D gene. This CDR3 has 14 amino acids. CDR1 and CDR2 from the germline V gene are MNHEY and SMNVEV (reference sequence). Trimming left V 6 bases short and J 4 bases short, with 15 bases between. CDR3: CASRPLVVGTEAFF. For the CDR3, the DNA is TGTGCCAGCAGGCCACTGGTTGTGGGCACTGAAGCTTTCTTT.

The chain combines TRBV6-5 with TRBJ2-2, with D uncertain. This CDR3 has 11 amino acids. Germline V gives CDR1 MNHEY, CDR2 SVGAGI. V gave up 11 bases and J gave up 9 bases, with 13 bases separating them. The CDR3 sequence is CASTSMRELFF. The CDR3 bases are TGTGCCTCCACCAGTATGAGGGAGCTGTTTTTT.

The J gene is TRBJ2-1, the V gene TRBV9; 11 bases match TRBD2. Per germline, CDR1 SGDLS and CDR2 YYNGEE. This CDR3 is 15 amino acids long. V was pared by 0 bases and J by 8 bases, with 4 bases of the junction left unmatched. Here the CDR3 DNA reads TGTGCCAGCAGCGTAGCTAGCGGGGGGTATGATGAGCAGTTCTTC. This gives the protein CASSVASGGYDEQFF.

The V gene is TRBV29-1, the J gene TRBJ2-1, with 12 positions matching TRBD2. Losses at the gene ends were 7 bases for V and 1 base for J; bases not matched to a gene: 11. The germline V gene encodes CDR1 SQVTM and CDR2 ANQGSEA. The CDR3 sequence is 17 residues long. CDR3 bases: TGCAGCGCCACTTCTAGCGGGGGGGCCAAATCCTACAATGAGCAGTTCTTC. It codes for CSATSSGGAKSYNEQFF.

The V call is TRBV5-1, the J call TRBJ2-2, with 7 bases lining up with TRBD2. J gave up 6 bases and V 5 bases, and 10 bases lay outside the gene matches. The CDR3 has 15 residues. Germline V gives CDR1 SGHRS, CDR2 YFSETQ. CDR3 loop: CASSFAGVLAGELFF. Written as DNA, the CDR3 is TGCGCCAGCAGTTTCGCGGGGGTCTTAGCCGGGGAGCTGTTTTTT.

The V gene is TRBV6-4, the J gene TRBJ1-2; D gene unclear. The ends were cut back, 6 bases at V and 7 bases at J, with 18 bases in the middle. The CDR3 runs 14 residues. CDR1 MRHNA and CDR2 SNTAGT come from the germline V gene. The CDR3 nucleotides read TGTGCCAGCAGGGCCACCCAGGTGGGAAGTGGCTACACCTTC. Amino acids: CASRATQVGSGYTF.